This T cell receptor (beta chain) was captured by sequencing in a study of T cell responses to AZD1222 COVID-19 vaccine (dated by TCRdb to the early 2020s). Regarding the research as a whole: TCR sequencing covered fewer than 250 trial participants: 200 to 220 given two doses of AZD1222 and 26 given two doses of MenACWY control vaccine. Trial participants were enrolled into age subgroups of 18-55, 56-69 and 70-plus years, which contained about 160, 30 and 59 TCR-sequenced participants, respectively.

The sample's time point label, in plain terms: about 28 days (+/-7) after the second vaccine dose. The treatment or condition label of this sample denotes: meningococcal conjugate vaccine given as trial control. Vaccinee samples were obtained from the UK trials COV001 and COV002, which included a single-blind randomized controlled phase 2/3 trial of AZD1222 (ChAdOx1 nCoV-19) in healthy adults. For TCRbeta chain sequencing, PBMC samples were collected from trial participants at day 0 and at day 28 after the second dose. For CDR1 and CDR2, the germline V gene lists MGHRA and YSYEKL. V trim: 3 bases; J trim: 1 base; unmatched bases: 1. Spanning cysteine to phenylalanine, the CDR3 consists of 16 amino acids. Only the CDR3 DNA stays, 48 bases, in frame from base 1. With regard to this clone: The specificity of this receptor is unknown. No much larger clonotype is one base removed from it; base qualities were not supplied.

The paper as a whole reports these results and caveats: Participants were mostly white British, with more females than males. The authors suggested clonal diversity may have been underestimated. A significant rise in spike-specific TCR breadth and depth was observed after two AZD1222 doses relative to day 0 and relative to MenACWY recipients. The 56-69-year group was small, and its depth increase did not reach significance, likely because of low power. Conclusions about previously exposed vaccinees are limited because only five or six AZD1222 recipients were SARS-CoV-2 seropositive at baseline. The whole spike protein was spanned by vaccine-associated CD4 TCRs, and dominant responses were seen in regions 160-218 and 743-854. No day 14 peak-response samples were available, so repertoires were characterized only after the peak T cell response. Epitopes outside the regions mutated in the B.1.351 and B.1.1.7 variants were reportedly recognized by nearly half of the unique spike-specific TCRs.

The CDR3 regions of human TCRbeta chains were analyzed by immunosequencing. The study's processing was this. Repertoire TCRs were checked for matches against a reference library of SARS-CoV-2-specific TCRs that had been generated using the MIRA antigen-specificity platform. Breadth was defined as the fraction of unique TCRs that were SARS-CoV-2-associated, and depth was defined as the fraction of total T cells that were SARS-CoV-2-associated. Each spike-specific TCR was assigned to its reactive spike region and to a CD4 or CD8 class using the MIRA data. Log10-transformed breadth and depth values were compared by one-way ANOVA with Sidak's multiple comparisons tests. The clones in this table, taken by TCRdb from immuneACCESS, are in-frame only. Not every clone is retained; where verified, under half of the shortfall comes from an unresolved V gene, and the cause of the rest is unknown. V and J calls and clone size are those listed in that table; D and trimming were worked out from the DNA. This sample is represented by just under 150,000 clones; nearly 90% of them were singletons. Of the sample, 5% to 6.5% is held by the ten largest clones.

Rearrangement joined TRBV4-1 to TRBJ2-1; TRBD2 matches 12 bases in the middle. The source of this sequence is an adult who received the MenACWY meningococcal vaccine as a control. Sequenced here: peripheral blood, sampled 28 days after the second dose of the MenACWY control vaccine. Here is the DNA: TGCGCCAGCAGCCAGCTAGCGGGAGGGTCCTACAATGAGCAGTTCTTC. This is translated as CASSQLAGGSYNEQFF.